This T cell receptor (beta chain) was obtained from a study of T-cell memory formation after mild COVID-19. As for the study in general: Clustering of TCRs was largely donor specific.

V lost 3 bases and J 0 bases, leaving 14 bases between the germline ends. Germline assignment: CDR1 MGHRA and CDR2 YSYEKL. This CDR3 is 16 amino acids long. In TCRdb, the 5' RACE reads were re-called with MiXCR into one record per CDR3 protein. The sample shows fewer than 300,000 distinct CDR3 sequences, 15% to 20% of them seen only once. This chain links TRBV4-1 with TRBJ2-5; possible D gene TRBD1, 6 bases. The sample consisted of PBMCs or a T cell subset sorted from them (not recorded which). The TCR was taken from a young man who had mild COVID-19 (a few samples of this study predate the infection). Cell type and time point are not known. The CDR3 sequence is CASSQWGRGNQETQYF. As DNA, the CDR3 is TGCGCCAGCAGCCAGTGGGGTAGGGGGAACCAAGAGACCCAGTACTTC.